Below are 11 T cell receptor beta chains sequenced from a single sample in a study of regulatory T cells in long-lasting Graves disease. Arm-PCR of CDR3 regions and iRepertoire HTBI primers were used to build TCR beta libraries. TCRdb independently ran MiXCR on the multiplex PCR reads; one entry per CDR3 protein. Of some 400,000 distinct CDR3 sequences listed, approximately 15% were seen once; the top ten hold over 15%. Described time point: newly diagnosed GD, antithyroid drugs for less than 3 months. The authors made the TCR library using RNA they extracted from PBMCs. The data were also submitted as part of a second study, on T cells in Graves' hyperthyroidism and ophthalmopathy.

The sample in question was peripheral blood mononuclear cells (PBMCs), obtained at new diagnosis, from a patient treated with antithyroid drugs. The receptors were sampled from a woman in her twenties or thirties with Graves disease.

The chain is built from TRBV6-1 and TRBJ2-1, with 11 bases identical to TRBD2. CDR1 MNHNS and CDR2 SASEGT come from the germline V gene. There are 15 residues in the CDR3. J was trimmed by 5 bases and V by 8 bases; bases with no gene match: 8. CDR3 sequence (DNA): TGTGCCAGCCGTCCGACGACTAGCGGGGACAATGAGCAGTTCTTC. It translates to CASRPTTSGDNEQFF.

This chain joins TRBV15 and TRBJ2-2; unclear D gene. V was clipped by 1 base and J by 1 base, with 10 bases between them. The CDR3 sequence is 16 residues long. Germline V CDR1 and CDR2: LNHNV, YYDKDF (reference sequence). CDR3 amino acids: CATSRAVGKNTGELFF. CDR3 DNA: TGTGCCACCAGCAGAGCTGTGGGAAAGAACACCGGGGAGCTGTTTTTT. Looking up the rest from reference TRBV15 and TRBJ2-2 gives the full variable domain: DAMVIQNPRYQVTQFGKPVTLSCSQTLNHNVMYWYQQKSSQAPKLLFHYYDKDFNNEADTPDNFQSRRPNTSFCFLDIRSPGLGDTAMYLCATSRAVGKNTGELFFGEGSRLTVL.

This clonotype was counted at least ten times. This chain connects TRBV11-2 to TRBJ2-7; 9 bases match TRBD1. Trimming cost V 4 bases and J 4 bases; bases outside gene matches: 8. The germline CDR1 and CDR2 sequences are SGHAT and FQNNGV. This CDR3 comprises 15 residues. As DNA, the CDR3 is TGTGCCAGCAGCTACGGGACAGGGAACCCTTACGAGCAGTACTTC. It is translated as CASSYGTGNPYEQYF. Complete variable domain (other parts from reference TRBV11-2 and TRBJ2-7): EAGVAQSPRYKIIEKRQSVAFWCNPISGHATLYWYQQILGQGPKLLIQFQNNGVVDDSQLPKDRFSAERLKGVDSTLKIQPAKLEDSAVYLCASSYGTGNPYEQYFGPGTRLTVT.

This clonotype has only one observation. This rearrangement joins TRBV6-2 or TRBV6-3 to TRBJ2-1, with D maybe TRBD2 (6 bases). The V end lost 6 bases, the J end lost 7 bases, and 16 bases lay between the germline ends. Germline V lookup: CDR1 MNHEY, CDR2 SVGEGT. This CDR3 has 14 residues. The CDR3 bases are TGTGCCAGCAGGGACCTTTGGGGGAGGAATGAGCAGTTCTTC. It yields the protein CASRDLWGRNEQFF.

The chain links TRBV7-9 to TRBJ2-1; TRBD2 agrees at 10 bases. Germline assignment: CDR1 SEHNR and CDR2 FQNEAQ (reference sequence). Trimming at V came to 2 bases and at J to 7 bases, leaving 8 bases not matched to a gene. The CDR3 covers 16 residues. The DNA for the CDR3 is TGTGCCAGCAGCTTAACTCGGCTAGCGGGAGATAATGAGCAGTTCTTC. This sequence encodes CASSLTRLAGDNEQFF.

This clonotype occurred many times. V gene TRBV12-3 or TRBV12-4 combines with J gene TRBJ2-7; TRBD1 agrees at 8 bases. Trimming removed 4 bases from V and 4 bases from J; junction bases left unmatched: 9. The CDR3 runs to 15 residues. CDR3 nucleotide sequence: TGTGCCAGCAGTTCTCCGGACAGGGATCAGTACGAGCAGTACTTC. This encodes CASSSPDRDQYEQYF.

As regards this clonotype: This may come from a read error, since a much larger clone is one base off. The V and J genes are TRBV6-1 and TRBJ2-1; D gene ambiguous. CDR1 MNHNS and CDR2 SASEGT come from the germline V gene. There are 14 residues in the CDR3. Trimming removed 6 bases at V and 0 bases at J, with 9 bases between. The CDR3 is CASRPTSSYNEQFF. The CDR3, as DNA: TGTGCCAGCAGACCCACCAGCTCCTACAATGAGCAGTTCTTC.

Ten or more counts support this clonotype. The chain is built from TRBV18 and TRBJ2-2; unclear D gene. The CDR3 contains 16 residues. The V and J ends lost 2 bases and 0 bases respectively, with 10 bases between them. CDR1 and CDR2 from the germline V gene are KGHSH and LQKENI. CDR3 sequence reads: CASSPMGSPNTGELFF. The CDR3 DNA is TGTGCCAGCTCACCAATGGGATCTCCGAACACCGGGGAGCTGTTTTTT.

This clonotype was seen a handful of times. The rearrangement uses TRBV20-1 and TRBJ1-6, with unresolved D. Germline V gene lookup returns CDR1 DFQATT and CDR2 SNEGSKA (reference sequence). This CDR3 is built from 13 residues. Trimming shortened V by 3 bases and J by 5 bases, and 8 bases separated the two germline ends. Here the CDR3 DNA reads TGCAGTGCTAGTGTTCAGAATAATTCACCCCTCCACTTT. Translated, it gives CSASVQNNSPLHF.

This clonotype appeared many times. Here the CDR3 reads CASRGTGDFPEAFF. The CDR3 nucleotides read TGTGCCAGCCGTGGGACAGGTGATTTTCCTGAAGCTTTCTTT. The V and J genes are TRBV2 and TRBJ1-1, with TRBD1 matching over 8 bases. The CDR3 length is 14 residues. Losses at the gene ends were 8 bases for V and 6 bases for J; bases not matched to a gene: 11. Per the germline V gene, CDR1 is SNHLY and CDR2 is FYNNEI.

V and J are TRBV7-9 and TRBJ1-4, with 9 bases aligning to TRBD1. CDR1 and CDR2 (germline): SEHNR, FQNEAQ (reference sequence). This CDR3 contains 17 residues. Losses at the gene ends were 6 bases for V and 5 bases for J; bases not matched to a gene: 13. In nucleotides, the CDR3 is TGTGCCAGCAGTTCAACAGGGGGCCGCGGGGGAAATGAAAAACTGTTTTTT. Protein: CASSSTGGRGGNEKLFF.